The next 18 T cell receptor beta chains were all read from a single sample in a study of tumor-infiltrating lymphocytes in primary liver carcinoma. Joint extraction of RNA and DNA used roughly 20-33 mg of bulk tissue that was unsorted. The researchers produced TCR beta cDNA from approximately 550 ng total RNA with a constant-region primer. It was through three nested multiplex PCR rounds of slightly modified ARM-PCR that TCR beta libraries arose. With TRBV1-TRBV30 forward primers and a C-beta reverse primer, the first two PCR rounds were run for 10 to 11 cycles each. TCRdb called the multiplex PCR reads again in MiXCR, with one record for every CDR3 protein. The sample yields about 74,000 distinct CDR3 sequences, roughly 69% seen once. Sequencing was carried out using liver tumor tissue from sampling region 4. Subset given: tumor region T4, right-lateral pole. The receptors were gathered from a man in his forties or fifties with primary liver carcinoma and hepatitis B virus infection.

This clonotype has just a few counts. A much larger clone lies a single base off, so this may be a read error. V is TRBV12-5 and J is TRBJ1-1, with a weak D call TRBD1 (6 bases). Germline values: CDR1 LGHNT, CDR2 FRNRAP. This CDR3 has 12 residues. In DNA form, the CDR3 reads TGTGTTAGTGGTTTTGGACAGTCCACAGCTTTCTTT. Amino acid sequence: CVSGFGQSTAFF.

The chain combines TRBV2 with TRBJ1-3; possibly TRBD1 for D (6 bases). This CDR3 region has 15 residues. The germline V gene encodes CDR1 SNHLY and CDR2 FYNNEI. V was pared by 4 bases and J by 0 bases, with 10 bases between. CDR3 protein: CASSGGQHSGNTIYF. The DNA of the CDR3 is TGTGCCAGCAGTGGAGGACAGCACTCTGGAAACACCATATATTTT.

As concerns this clonotype: Since the CDR3 does not end with the conserved phenylalanine or tryptophan, this likely comes from a read error. This chain connects TRBV11-2 to TRBJ1-3; D might be TRBD1 (5 bases). In germline, CDR1 is SGHAT, CDR2 FQNNGV. CDR3 length equals 13 residues. CDR3 residues: CASAQGAGNTIYL. The CDR3 region has the DNA TGCGCCTCAGCCCAGGGAGCTGGAAACACTATATATCTT.

In its sample, this clonotype was seen once. At one end the junction does not follow the germline gene, possibly because of a read error. Here the CDR3 DNA reads TGTGCCAGCATCTTGGGGCGGGGCACTGAAGCTTTCTTT. This gives the protein CASILGRGTEAFF. The V call is TRBV5-4, the J call TRBJ1-1; possible D gene TRBD1, 5 bases. The V gene's germline CDR1 is SGHNT and CDR2 YYREEE (reference sequence). CDR3 size: 13 residues.

This clonotype appeared many times. The rearrangement joins TRBV7-9 to TRBJ2-1; 8 nucleotides line up with TRBD2. J was trimmed by 7 bases and V by 5 bases; bases with no gene match: 10. Germline V gene sequence: CDR1 SEHNR, CDR2 FQNEAQ (reference sequence). CDR3 length: 15 residues. The CDR3 nucleotides are TGTGCCAGCAGCCTCCCGGGTAGCGGGGCAAATGAGCAGTTCTTC. Its translation: CASSLPGSGANEQFF.

About this clonotype: A much bigger clone sits one base away, suggesting this may be a read error. The final CDR3 position lacks the conserved phenylalanine or tryptophan, pointing to a likely read error. This chain connects TRBV28 to TRBJ2-1; D might be TRBD2 (6 bases). There are 14 residues in the CDR3. Germline-derived CDR1 and CDR2 are MDHEN and SYDVKM. The V end was cut by 3 bases, the J end by 6 bases, with 12 bases between. The CDR3 here is CASSFTGRGNEQFC. As DNA, the CDR3 is TGTGCCAGCAGTTTTACCGGGAGAGGCAATGAGCAGTTCTGC.

This clonotype was counted a single time. This could be a read error, since a much larger clone is one nucleotide away. CDR3 residues: CVLSRGGIEQFF. CDR3 sequence (DNA): TGTGTCCTGAGCAGGGGCGGCATTGAGCAGTTCTTC. This sequence joins TRBV30 and TRBJ2-1, with D possibly matching TRBD1 (6 bases). The V gene's germline CDR1 is GTSNPN and CDR2 SVGIG (reference sequence). This CDR3 is 12 amino acids long.

This clonotype was seen a few times. A much larger clone lies one base from this, so it may be a read error. The chain carries TRBV12-3 or TRBV12-4 and TRBJ1-1, with D possibly TRBD1 on 6 matching bases. V lost 5 bases to trimming and J lost 1 base, with 11 bases between them. There are 14 residues in the CDR3. This chain's CDR3 is CASSQGHSNTEAFF. DNA for the CDR3: TGTGCCAGCAGTCAGGGACATTCGAACACTGAAGCTTTCTTT.

As regards this clonotype: The conserved closing phenylalanine or tryptophan is absent in this CDR3, likely reflecting a read error. This chain joins TRBV6-6 and TRBJ2-2; 8 positions agree with TRBD2. The CDR3 sequence is 17 residues long. CDR1 is MNHNY, CDR2 SVGAGI, per germline (reference sequence). As DNA, the CDR3 is TGTGCCAGCATTTACCCCGGCGGCGGGGGGACGGCCGGGGAGCTGTTTCTT. It encodes CASIYPGGGGTAGELFL.

CDR3 sequence: CASSIDSPGQGCYEQYF. The CDR3 bases are TGTGCCAGCAGCATCGACTCGCCGGGACAGGGATGCTACGAGCAGTACTTC. The V and J genes are TRBV11-2 and TRBJ2-7, with TRBD1 identical over 9 bases. Germline V gene lookup returns CDR1 SGHAT and CDR2 FQNNGV. With V trimmed by 5 bases and J by 3 bases, 14 bases remained unmatched. The CDR3 is 17 amino acids.

The V call is TRBV11-2, the J call TRBJ2-1, with a weak D call TRBD2 (6 bases). This CDR3 has 14 residues. Germline lookup yields CDR1 SGHAT and CDR2 FQNNGV. Trimming stripped 3 bases from V and 12 bases from J, with 18 bases between. The CDR3: CASSFLLAGGLQFF. CDR3 bases: TGTGCCAGCAGCTTCCTACTAGCAGGAGGGCTGCAGTTCTTC.

Points on this clonotype: At one end the junction does not follow the germline gene, possibly because of a read error. The chain has TRBV10-3 and TRBJ1-1; D is undetermined. The CDR3 runs to 12 residues. Per the germline V gene, CDR1 is ENHRY and CDR2 is SYGVKD. For the CDR3, the DNA is TGTGCCATCAGTGAGGTGGACGGCGAAGCTTCCTTT. This translates into CAISEVDGEASF.

In this sample, this clonotype turned up once. A junction end diverges from the germline sequence, so it may reflect a read error. The chain couples TRBV4-1 to TRBJ2-7, with D maybe TRBD2 (5 bases). CDR1 MGHRA and CDR2 YSYEKL come from the germline V gene. The CDR3 spans 16 residues. This CDR3 reads CASSQDFSESSYEQYF. CDR3 DNA sequence: TGCGCCAGTAGCCAAGATTTTAGCGAAAGTTCCTACGAGCAGTACTTC.

J is TRBJ2-3 and V is TRBV12-3 or TRBV12-4, with D uncertain. The length of the CDR3 is 13 residues. V shed 8 bases and J shed 4 bases, with 13 bases lying between them. DNA for the CDR3: TGTGCCAGCCTGATGATCAGCTCAGATACGCAGTATTTT. Protein sequence: CASLMISSDTQYF.

A word on this clonotype: The conserved final phenylalanine or tryptophan is absent from the CDR3, which likely points to a read error. V is TRBV6-1 and J is TRBJ2-1; 12 nucleotides agree with TRBD1. The CDR3 spans 16 residues. CDR1 and CDR2 (germline): MNHNS, SASEGT. The CDR3 sequence is CASNPTPGTGGDEQFL. The CDR3 nucleotides read TGCGCCAGCAACCCAACCCCCGGGACAGGGGGCGATGAGCAGTTCCTC.

This clonotype was counted many times. The chain joins TRBV10-3 to TRBJ2-7; 10 bases fit TRBD2. Germline CDR1 ENHRY, CDR2 SYGVKD. The trim removed 3 bases at V and 7 bases at J, leaving 9 bases unmatched. This CDR3 has 15 residues. The CDR3 loop reads CAISDALAGAGEQYF. CDR3 sequence (DNA): TGTGCCATCAGTGACGCCCTAGCGGGAGCGGGAGAGCAGTACTTC.

A note on this clonotype: The germline gene is not matched at one end of the junction; a read error may be the cause. DNA for the CDR3: TGTGCCAGCAGCTCCGAACTAGCTGGAGCTCGCCTGGAAGATGGCTTC. This encodes CASSSELAGARLEDGF. The rearrangement links TRBV11-2 to TRBJ2-1; a weak D match, TRBD2 (6 bases). Germline lookup yields CDR1 SGHAT and CDR2 FQNNGV. The CDR3 length is 16 residues. Full variable domain (rest looked up from reference TRBV11-2 and TRBJ2-1): EAGVAQSPRYKIIEKRQSVAFWCNPISGHATLYWYQQILGQGPKLLIQFQNNGVVDDSQLPKDRFSAERLKGVDSTLKIQPAKLEDSAVYLCASSSELAGARLEDGFGPGTRLTVL.

At least ten counts were recorded for this clonotype. The V gene is TRBV29-1, the J gene TRBJ2-7, with 10 nucleotides matching TRBD2. Germline V gives CDR1 SQVTM, CDR2 ANQGSEA. After removal of 3 bases from V and 6 bases from J, the junction contained 8 bases not matched to a gene. The CDR3 length is 14 residues. DNA for the CDR3: TGCAGCGTTGATCGCTCTAGCGGGAGTGGCGAGCAGTACTTC. It specifies CSVDRSSGSGEQYF.